Shown below are 14 T cell receptor beta chains from a single sample sequenced in a study of human T cells and chemical hapten exposure. Someone pulled total RNA out of unfractionated whole blood. Individual cDNA molecules received unique molecular identifiers in the library. TCRdb re-called the reads through MiXCR, storing one row per CDR3 protein. The sample consists of around 120,000 distinct CDR3 sequences, 8% to 9.5% of them appearing once. Sequences were obtained from whole blood. The receptors come from a human donor in good health. Some clones in this sample may be carry-over from other donors' samples.

The chain uses TRBV5-1 and TRBJ2-5; D is unclear. V lost 1 base, J lost 5 bases, and 15 bases lay in between. Germline V lookup: CDR1 SGHRS, CDR2 YFSETQ. CDR3 length: 15 residues. The CDR3 DNA reads TGCGCCAGCAGCTTGTGGGCGGTGTTGGCGGAGACCCAGTACTTC. This codes for CASSLWAVLAETQYF.

This clonotype was detected a few times. V is TRBV12-3 or TRBV12-4 and J is TRBJ2-1, with 8 bases aligning to TRBD2. Trimming at V came to 3 bases and at J to 2 bases, leaving 6 bases not matched to a gene. This CDR3 contains 16 residues. This CDR3 reads CASSFSAGGAYNEQFF. Here the CDR3 DNA reads TGTGCCAGCAGTTTTAGCGCGGGGGGTGCCTACAATGAGCAGTTCTTC.

The rearrangement uses TRBV12-3 or TRBV12-4 and TRBJ1-2; perhaps TRBD1 as D (5 bases). V lost 5 bases and J lost 3, with 10 bases in between. This CDR3 is 13 amino acids long. The CDR3, as DNA: TGTGCCAGCAGTCCAGGGACCTACTATGGCTACACCTTC. Amino acid sequence: CASSPGTYYGYTF.

There are a few counts of this clonotype. This chain uses TRBV5-4 with TRBJ2-1; D ambiguous. The CDR3 sequence is 15 residues long. V lost 0 bases and J lost 1, with 8 bases in between. Looked up from germline, CDR1 is SGHNT and CDR2 is YYREEE (reference sequence). The CDR3 DNA sequence: TGTGCCAGCAGCTTGGACCTTACTTCCTACAATGAGCAGTTCTTC. Residues: CASSLDLTSYNEQFF.

This clonotype came up a few times. The chain links TRBV7-9 to TRBJ2-5; no clear D. The V end lost 5 bases, the J end lost 1 base, and 14 bases lay between the germline ends. Germline V gives CDR1 SEHNR, CDR2 FQNEAQ (reference sequence). The CDR3 extends over 15 amino acids. CDR3 sequence reads: CASSLIKPTQETQYF. The CDR3 DNA is TGTGCCAGCAGCCTGATCAAGCCCACCCAAGAGACCCAGTACTTC. The variable domain in full, with the rest retrieved from reference TRBV7-9 and TRBJ2-5, is DTGVSQNPRHKITKRGQNVTFRCDPISEHNRLYWYRQTLGQGPEFLTYFQNEAQLEKSRLLSDRFSAERPKGSFSTLEIQRTEQGDSAMYLCASSLIKPTQETQYFGPGTRLLVL.

This clonotype has just a few counts. The chain has TRBV20-1 and TRBJ1-2, with D perhaps TRBD1 (6 bases). Germline V lookup: CDR1 DFQATT, CDR2 SNEGSKA (reference sequence). V was trimmed by 2 bases and J by 7 bases, leaving 11 bases between them. CDR3 size: 12 residues. The CDR3 loop reads CSARTQGSGYTF. The CDR3 nucleotides are TGCAGTGCTAGAACCCAGGGGTCTGGCTACACCTTC.

The CDR3 region is CASGPSNQPQHF. The CDR3 DNA reads TGTGCCTCCGGACCTAGCAATCAGCCCCAGCATTTT. This chain uses TRBV6-6 with TRBJ1-5, with D hard to call. From germline, CDR1 is MNHNY and CDR2 SVGAGI (reference sequence). This CDR3 is 12 amino acids long. Trimming cost V 11 bases and J 0 bases, with 8 bases left between them.

This clonotype has just a few counts. The chain combines TRBV29-1 with TRBJ2-1; TRBD2 agrees at 10 bases. Germline loops: CDR1 SQVTM, CDR2 ANQGSEA. This CDR3 contains 15 residues. V dropped 0 bases and J dropped 7; count of bases not matched to a gene: 6. For the CDR3, the DNA is TGCAGCGTTGAAGATCTGCCTAGCGGGAGTAATGAGCAGTTCTTC. It specifies CSVEDLPSGSNEQFF.

V and J are TRBV20-1 and TRBJ1-3, with 8 bases identical to TRBD1. V lost 0 bases and J lost 0; bases outside the gene matches: 7. Looked up from germline, CDR1 is DFQATT and CDR2 is SNEGSKA (reference sequence). CDR3 size: 17 residues. CDR3 bases: TGCAGTGCTAGAGATCTGGAACAGGGGGACTCTGGAAACACCATATATTTT. Protein: CSARDLEQGDSGNTIYF.

V gene TRBV7-8 combines with J gene TRBJ2-1; 9 nucleotides match TRBD1. V shed 5 bases and J 7 bases; nucleotides not matched to a gene: 12. CDR1 SGHVS and CDR2 FQNEAQ come from the germline V gene. The CDR3 has 16 amino acids. CDR3 sequence (DNA): TGTGCCAGCAGCGATAATCCGGGACAGGGAGGAAATGAGCAGTTCTTC. The encoded protein is CASSDNPGQGGNEQFF.

This clonotype was seen only a few times. CDR3 sequence (DNA): TGTGCCAGCAGTTACTCACCCAGGGGACGAAGAAAAGAGACCCAGTACTTC. Translating gives CASSYSPRGRRKETQYF. The V and J genes are TRBV6-5 and TRBJ2-5; tentative D call: TRBD1 (6 bases). Germline V gives CDR1 MNHEY, CDR2 SVGAGI. The CDR3 runs 17 residues. V lost 0 bases and J lost 3, with 17 bases in between.

The chain combines TRBV29-1 with TRBJ2-1; 7 bases align to TRBD2. Per the germline V gene, CDR1 is SQVTM and CDR2 is ANQGSEA. This CDR3 is 11 amino acids long. V shed 6 bases and J 9 bases; nucleotides not matched to a gene: 5. CDR3 region: CSVPAGIEQFF. Written as DNA, the CDR3 is TGCAGCGTCCCAGCGGGAATTGAGCAGTTCTTC.

The gene calls are TRBV25-1 and TRBJ2-1, with 12 bases matching TRBD2. The V and J ends lost 7 bases and 8 bases, in that order; junction bases with no gene match: 9. Germline V gene data show CDR1 as MGHDK and CDR2 as SYGVNS. This CDR3 contains 15 residues. CDR3 loop: CASTPSGRAGDEQFF. CDR3 bases: TGTGCCAGCACCCCTAGCGGGAGGGCCGGGGATGAGCAGTTCTTC.

This clonotype was observed a few times. The rearrangement uses TRBV6-2 or TRBV6-3 and TRBJ2-6; no clear D gene. This CDR3 has 15 amino acids. V lost 3 bases and J lost 0, with 6 bases in between. CDR1 and CDR2 from the germline V gene are MNHEY and SVGEGT. The CDR3: CASSYQSSGANVLTF. The CDR3 nucleotides read TGTGCCAGCAGTTATCAGTCCTCTGGGGCCAACGTCCTGACTTTC.